This T cell receptor beta chain was retrieved from a study of Graves' ophthalmopathy and Graves' hyperthyroidism. The study amplified TCR beta CDR3 regions using RNA transcripts. HTBI-primed first-round RT-PCR preceded second-round multiplex PCR. TCRdb re-called the multiplex PCR reads through MiXCR, storing one row per CDR3 protein. This sample has nearly 400,000 distinct CDR3 sequences; around 17% occur once, and the top ten carry 1.5% to 2%. General study findings and limits: Blood also carried most expanded thyroid clonotypes exceeding 0.001 frequency.

This clonotype was recorded many times. Its target is not known. It was from roughly 10 ml of fresh peripheral blood that the PBMCs came. Material for sequencing was peripheral blood. This clonotype originated in a woman in her late teens or twenties with Graves' ophthalmopathy.

CDR3 bases: TGTGCCAGCAGCTTAGGGGCCAGGGCCCCCTACGAGCAGTACTTC. Its translation: CASSLGARAPYEQYF. This chain connects TRBV7-2 to TRBJ2-7; a weak D match, TRBD1 (5 bases). This CDR3 is built from 15 residues. The germline CDR1 and CDR2 sequences are SGHTA and FQGNSA. The V end lost 1 base, the J end lost 2 bases, and 12 bases lay between the germline ends.